The rows below give T cell receptor beta chains drawn from one sample of a study of CD8 T cells in Susac syndrome. Each CDR3 protein gets one entry after TCRdb re-called the immunoSEQ multiplex PCR reads with MiXCR. The data hold about 200,000 distinct CDR3 sequences, with 80% to 95% observed a single time. Specimen: CD8+ T cells from PBMCs. The receptors originated from a human donor with multiple sclerosis. Each CDR3 is given with its conserved first and last residue. The D gene is left open where the match is weak. Where a row states a size, it is once, few, many or the class of an expanded clone; other rows omit it.

V gene: TRBV7-8; CDR3 length: 18; D gene: NA; clone size: NA; J gene: TRBJ1-5; CDR3 DNA: TGTGCCAGCAGCTTAGCCCCCTTAGGGGCGGCGAGCAATCAGCCCCAGCATTTT; CDR3 protein: CASSLAPLGAASNQPQHF
V gene: TRBV10-3; CDR3 length: 12; D gene: NA; clone size: NA; J gene: TRBJ2-1; CDR3 DNA: TGTGCCGTCCGCCCGGAGGGCGATGAGCAGTTCTTC; CDR3 protein: CAVRPEGDEQFF
V gene: TRBV6-2/TRBV6-3; CDR3 length: 17; D gene: NA; clone size: NA; J gene: TRBJ2-4; CDR3 DNA: TGTGCCAGCAGTTCTCTCTCGCTCGGAAAGGCCAAAAACATTCAGTACTTC; CDR3 protein: CASSSLSLGKAKNIQYF
V gene: TRBV7-9; CDR3 length: 10; D gene: NA; clone size: NA; J gene: TRBJ2-1; CDR3 DNA: TGTGCCAGCAGCAAAAATGAGCAGTTCTTC; CDR3 protein: CASSKNEQFF
V gene: TRBV12-3/TRBV12-4; CDR3 length: 13; D gene: TRBD1; clone size: NA; J gene: TRBJ2-1; CDR3 DNA: TGTGCCAGCAGTTGGAACAGGGGAAATGAGCAGTTCTTC; CDR3 protein: CASSWNRGNEQFF
V gene: TRBV29-1; CDR3 length: 15; D gene: TRBD1; clone size: NA; J gene: TRBJ1-1; CDR3 DNA: TGCAGCGTCGACCGGCCTCCTCAGGGGGGGGCTGAAGCTTTCTTT; CDR3 protein: CSVDRPPQGGAEAFF
V gene: TRBV15; CDR3 length: 13; D gene: NA; clone size: NA; J gene: TRBJ2-7; CDR3 DNA: TGTGCCACCAGCCCCCACCTGCAGGGCGAGCAGTACTTC; CDR3 protein: CATSPHLQGEQYF
V gene: TRBV19; CDR3 length: 12; D gene: TRBD1; clone size: NA; J gene: TRBJ1-1; CDR3 DNA: TGTGCCAGTAGTCGACAGGGGGCTGAAGCTTTCTTT; CDR3 protein: CASSRQGAEAFF
V gene: TRBV9; CDR3 length: 15; D gene: TRBD2; clone size: NA; J gene: TRBJ2-1; CDR3 DNA: TGTGCCAGCAGCGCCCCGGGACTAGCCCCCAATGAGCAGTTCTTC; CDR3 protein: CASSAPGLAPNEQFF
V gene: TRBV7-6; CDR3 length: 15; D gene: TRBD1; clone size: once; J gene: TRBJ1-5; CDR3 DNA: TGTGCCAGCAGTTCGACAGGGGGCCCTACTCAGCCCCAGCATTTT; CDR3 protein: CASSSTGGPTQPQHF